The TCR beta chain under discussion was sequenced for a study of early T cells in non-severe SARS-CoV-2 infection. The length of the CDR3 is 15 residues. The germline V and J ends were trimmed by 7 bases and 4 bases, with 17 bases remaining between them. Study-wide points: Lookups in VDJdb leaned toward anti-spike CD8 responses and missed private and CD4 specificities.

The table lists this clonotype with many counts. Its antigen is still unknown. The protocol attached unique molecular identifiers to individual cDNA molecules. TCRdb re-called the 5' RACE reads through MiXCR, storing one row per CDR3 protein. The sample includes approximately 76,000 distinct CDR3 sequences, around 11% seen only once; the top ten take 4% to 5%. Sequencing used whole blood. The clonotype originates from an adult who was a healthcare worker with PCR-confirmed SARS-CoV-2 infection or an uninfected control (not recorded which). The chain carries TRBV12-3 or TRBV12-4 and TRBJ1-3, with D uncertain. The CDR3 is CASIPWGISGNTIYF. The CDR3 nucleotides read TGTGCCAGCATCCCTTGGGGTATTTCAGGAAACACCATATATTTT.